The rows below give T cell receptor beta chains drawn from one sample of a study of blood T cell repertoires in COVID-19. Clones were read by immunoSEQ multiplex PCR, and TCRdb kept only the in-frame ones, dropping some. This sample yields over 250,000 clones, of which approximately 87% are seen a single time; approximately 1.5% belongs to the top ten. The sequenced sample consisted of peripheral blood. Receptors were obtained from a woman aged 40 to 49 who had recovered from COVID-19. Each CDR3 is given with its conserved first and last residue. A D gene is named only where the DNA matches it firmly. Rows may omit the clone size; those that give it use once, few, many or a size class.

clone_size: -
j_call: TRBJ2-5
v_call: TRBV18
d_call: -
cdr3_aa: CASAGGIVETQYF
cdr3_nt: TGTGCCAGCGCTGGAGGGATCGTAGAGACCCAGTACTTC

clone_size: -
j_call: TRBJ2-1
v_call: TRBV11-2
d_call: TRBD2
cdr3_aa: CASSLSGGPYNEQFF
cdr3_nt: TGTGCCAGCAGCTTGAGCGGGGGGCCCTACAATGAGCAGTTCTTC

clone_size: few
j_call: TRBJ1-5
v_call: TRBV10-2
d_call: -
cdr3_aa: CASTEGGNQPQHF
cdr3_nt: TGCGCCAGCACCGAGGGAGGGAATCAGCCCCAGCATTTT

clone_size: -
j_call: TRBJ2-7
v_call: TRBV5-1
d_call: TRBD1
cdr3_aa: CASHEQGSSYEQYF
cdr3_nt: TGCGCCAGCCATGAACAGGGGAGCTCCTACGAGCAGTACTTC

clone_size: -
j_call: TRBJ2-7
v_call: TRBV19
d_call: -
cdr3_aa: CASSMSADPSYEQYF
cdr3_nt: TGTGCCAGTAGTATGAGCGCTGACCCCTCCTACGAGCAGTACTTC

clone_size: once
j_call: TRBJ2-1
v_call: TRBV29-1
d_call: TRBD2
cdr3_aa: CSVSPSGTSGVYNEQFF
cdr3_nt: TGCAGCGTTTCCCCCTCGGGGACTAGCGGGGTATACAATGAGCAGTTCTTC

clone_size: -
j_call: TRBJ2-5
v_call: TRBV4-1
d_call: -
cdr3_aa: CASSQELGPRGKTQYF
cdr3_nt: TGCGCCAGCAGCCAAGAGCTCGGCCCGAGGGGGAAGACCCAGTACTTC

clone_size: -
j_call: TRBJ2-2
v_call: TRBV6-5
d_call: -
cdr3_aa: CASSYRVNTGELFF
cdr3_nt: TGTGCCAGCAGTTACCGGGTGAACACCGGGGAGCTGTTTTTT

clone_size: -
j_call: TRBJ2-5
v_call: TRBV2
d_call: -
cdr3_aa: CASSPISGQETQYF
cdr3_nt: TGTGCCAGCAGTCCGATCAGCGGCCAAGAGACCCAGTACTTC

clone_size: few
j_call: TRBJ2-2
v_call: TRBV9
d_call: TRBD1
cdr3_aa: CASRGTANTGELFF
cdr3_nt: TGTGCCAGCAGAGGGACAGCGAACACCGGGGAGCTGTTTTTT

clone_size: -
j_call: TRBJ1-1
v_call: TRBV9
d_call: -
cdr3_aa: CASSGQGSPEAFF
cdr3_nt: TGTGCCAGCAGCGGGCAGGGGAGTCCTGAAGCTTTCTTT

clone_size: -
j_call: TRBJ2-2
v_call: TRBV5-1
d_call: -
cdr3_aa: CASSPLEANTGELFF
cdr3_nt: TGCGCCAGCAGCCCTTTGGAGGCAAACACCGGGGAGCTGTTTTTT

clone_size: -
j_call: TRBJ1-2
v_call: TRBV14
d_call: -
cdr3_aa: CASRRTGHDYGYTF
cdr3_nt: TGTGCCAGCAGGAGAACGGGACACGATTATGGCTACACCTTC

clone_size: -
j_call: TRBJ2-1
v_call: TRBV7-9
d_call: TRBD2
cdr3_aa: CASRPTSGRYNEQFF
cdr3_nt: TGTGCCAGCAGACCTACTAGCGGGCGGTACAATGAGCAGTTCTTC

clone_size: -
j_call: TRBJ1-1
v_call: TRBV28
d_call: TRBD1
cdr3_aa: CASSFRGQRKAFF
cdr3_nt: TGTGCCAGCAGTTTTAGGGGACAGAGGAAAGCTTTCTTT

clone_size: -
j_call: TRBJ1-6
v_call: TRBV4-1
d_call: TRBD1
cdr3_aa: CASSQLRQGVSYNSPLHF
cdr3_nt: TGCGCCAGCAGCCAACTAAGACAGGGCGTCTCCTATAATTCACCCCTCCACTTT

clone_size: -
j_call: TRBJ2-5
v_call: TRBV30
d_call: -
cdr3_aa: CAWSGGGGRETQYF
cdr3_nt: TGTGCCTGGAGTGGGGGGGGCGGGCGCGAGACCCAGTACTTC

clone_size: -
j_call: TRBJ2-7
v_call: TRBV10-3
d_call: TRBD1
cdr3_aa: CAISPGQGRGPYEQYF
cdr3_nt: TGTGCCATCAGTCCGGGACAGGGACGGGGGCCCTACGAGCAGTACTTC

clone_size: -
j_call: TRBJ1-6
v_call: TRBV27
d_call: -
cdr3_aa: CASSLAPGGGYSPLHF
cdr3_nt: TGTGCCAGCAGTTTAGCCCCGGGGGGAGGATATTCACCCCTCCACTTT

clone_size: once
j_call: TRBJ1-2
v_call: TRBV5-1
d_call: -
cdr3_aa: CASSLALGAYGYTF
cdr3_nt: TGCGCCAGCAGCTTGGCCCTAGGAGCTTATGGCTACACCTTC

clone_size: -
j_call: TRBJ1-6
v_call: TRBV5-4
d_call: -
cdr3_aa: CASSLIRDSDNSPLHF
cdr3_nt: TGTGCCAGCAGCTTGATCAGAGACTCGGATAATTCACCCCTCCACTTT

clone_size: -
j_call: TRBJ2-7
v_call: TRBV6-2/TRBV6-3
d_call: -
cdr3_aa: CASSDPRDEQYF
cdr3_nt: TGTGCCAGCAGTGATCCCCGAGACGAGCAGTACTTC

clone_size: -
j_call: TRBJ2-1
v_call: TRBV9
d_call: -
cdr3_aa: CASSPRPVGQRAASYNEQFF
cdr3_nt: TGTGCCAGCAGCCCCCGCCCGGTGGGACAGCGGGCGGCATCCTACAATGAGCAGTTCTTC

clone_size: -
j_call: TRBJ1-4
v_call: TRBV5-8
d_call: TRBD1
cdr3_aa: CASSFRGRGKLFF
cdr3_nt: TGTGCCAGCAGCTTCAGGGGGAGAGGAAAACTGTTTTTT

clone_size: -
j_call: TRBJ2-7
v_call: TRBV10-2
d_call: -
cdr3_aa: CASRRVDSYEQYF
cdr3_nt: TGCGCCAGCAGAAGAGTAGACTCCTACGAGCAGTACTTC

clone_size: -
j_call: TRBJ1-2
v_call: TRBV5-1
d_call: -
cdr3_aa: CASSFSKRAGAPDGYTF
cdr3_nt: TGCGCCAGCAGCTTCAGCAAGAGGGCAGGGGCCCCGGATGGCTACACCTTC

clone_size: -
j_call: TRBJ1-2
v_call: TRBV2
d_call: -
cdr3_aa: CARDPTGSFTF
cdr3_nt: TGTGCCAGAGACCCGACGGGGTCCTTCACCTTC

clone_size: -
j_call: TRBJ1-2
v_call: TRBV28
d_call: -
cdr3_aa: CASSSLGTQGLARGYTF
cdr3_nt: TGTGCCAGCAGTTCCCTGGGTACACAGGGATTGGCTCGTGGCTACACCTTC

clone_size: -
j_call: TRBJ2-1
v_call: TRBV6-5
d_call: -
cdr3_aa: CASSTGSSYNEQFF
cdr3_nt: TGTGCCAGCAGCACAGGGAGCTCCTACAATGAGCAGTTCTTC

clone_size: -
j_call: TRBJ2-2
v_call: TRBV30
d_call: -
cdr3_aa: CAWSVGAGTGELFF
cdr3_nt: TGTGCCTGGAGTGTAGGAGCGGGCACCGGGGAGCTGTTTTTT

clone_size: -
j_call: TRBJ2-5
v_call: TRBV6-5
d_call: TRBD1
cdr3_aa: CASSYYTGGRETQYF
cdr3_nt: TGTGCCAGCAGTTACTACACAGGGGGTAGAGAGACCCAGTACTTC